Sequencing of this T cell receptor (beta chain) was carried out in a study of TIL therapy for anti-PD-1-resistant metastatic lung cancer. Sequencing used immunoSEQ v3. This table comes from immunoSEQ multiplex PCR, and its TCRdb copy is limited to in-frame clones, with some not included. This sample has more than 45,000 clones, with around 86% found just once. Sample time point: pre-treatment sample, taken before nivolumab and TIL therapy. As regards this clone: Its matching antigen is unknown. Distinct nucleotide sequences in the sample also encode this CDR3.

Broader study findings: Treatment-naive, never-smoker and oncogene-addicted patients were overrepresented in this highly selected cohort.

The sample in question was blood, obtained at baseline. This clonotype originated in a person between 25 and 80 years old with non-small cell lung cancer.

CDR3 in DNA: TGTGCCAGCAGCTTTAGCGGGAGTTCCTACAATGAGCAGTTCTTC. Encoded protein: CASSFSGSSYNEQFF. This chain joins TRBV7-3 and TRBJ2-1, with 9 bases aligning to TRBD2. The CDR3 is 15 residues long. The V gene's germline CDR1 is SGHTA and CDR2 FQGTGA. The V segment lost 3 bases and the J segment 1 base; nucleotides outside the gene matches: 1.